This note documents a single T cell receptor beta chain sequence. This sample was taken from a study of blood T cell repertoires in COVID-19. V lost 3 bases to trimming and J lost 4 bases, with 14 bases between them. The CDR3 is 16 residues long. Germline-derived CDR1 and CDR2 are KGHDR and SFDVKD. The data were produced by immunoSEQ multiplex PCR, yet TCRdb's version contains in-frame clones alone and is incomplete. The data contain some 350,000 clones, around 84% of them singletons. The clonotype originates from a human donor in a cohort sampled during active COVID-19. V and J are TRBV24-1 and TRBJ2-2; perhaps TRBD2 as D (5 bases). Sequenced material: peripheral blood. CDR3 DNA sequence: TGTGCCACCAGTGATCCCGGGGAGAGTTCCACCGGGGAGCTGTTTTTT. This codes for CATSDPGESSTGELFF.